Included here is one T cell receptor beta chain sequence, with context. The data derive from a study of blood T cell repertoires in COVID-19. For the study at large: From the United States, Italy and Spain came samples of acute and convalescent COVID-19.

Authors' analysis steps: Nucleated cell number was recorded as an estimate derived from reference gene primer amplification. The repertoire was sequenced with immunoSEQ multiplex PCR; TCRdb's copy has only in-frame clones and lacks some. V, J and clone size reflect that table, while D and trimming were determined from the DNA. The sample holds just under 95,000 clones, around 82% seen once. CDR3 length equals 12 residues. Germline lookup yields CDR1 LGHDT and CDR2 YNNKEL (reference sequence). The V and J ends lost 2 bases and 4 bases respectively, with 5 bases between them. This TCR was recovered from a man aged 45-65 years who had recovered from COVID-19. Sequenced: peripheral blood. This chain joins TRBV3-1 (or the pseudogene TRBV3-2) and TRBJ1-2, with D uncertain. CDR3 sequence (DNA): TGTGCCAGCAGCCAACAGTCCTATGGCTACACCTTC. This sequence encodes CASSQQSYGYTF.